This passage covers 18 T cell receptor beta chains from one sample sequenced in a study of blood T cell repertoires in COVID-19. TCRdb's table, derived via immunoSEQ multiplex PCR, lists solely in-frame clones and lacks some. The sample has fewer than 350,000 clones, about 85% seen once. The sample taken for sequencing was peripheral blood. These receptors were obtained from a woman aged 45 to 65 with active or convalescent COVID-19.

This clone was seen only a few times. The chain uses TRBV15 and TRBJ2-4; 8 nucleotides align to TRBD1. The V and J ends lost 6 bases and 7 bases, in that order; junction bases with no gene match: 8. CDR3 length: 14 residues. Germline assignment: CDR1 LNHNV and CDR2 YYDKDF (reference sequence). The CDR3 sequence is CATRKDRVSNIQYF. The CDR3 DNA is TGTGCCACCAGAAAGGACAGGGTTAGCAACATTCAGTACTTC.

CDR3 DNA sequence: TGTGCCAGCAGTCTACCGGACAGGGGCGCTGGAAACACCATATATTTT. As protein: CASSLPDRGAGNTIYF. V and J are TRBV28 and TRBJ1-3; 9 nucleotides line up with TRBD1. This CDR3 has 16 residues. Germline CDR1 and CDR2: MDHEN and SYDVKM. The V and J ends lost 5 bases and 2 bases, in that order; junction bases with no gene match: 7.

The gene calls are TRBV2 and TRBJ2-2; TRBD1 matches 8 bases. Germline loops: CDR1 SNHLY, CDR2 FYNNEI. This CDR3 region has 17 residues. Trimming at V came to 6 bases and at J to 4 bases, leaving 13 bases not matched to a gene. This CDR3 reads CASSEPVQGAFTGELFF. In nucleotides, the CDR3 is TGTGCCAGCAGCGAACCTGTCCAGGGGGCTTTCACCGGGGAGCTGTTTTTT.

The genes are TRBV7-9 and TRBJ2-3; 8 bases line up with TRBD2. Trimming at V came to 5 bases and at J to 1 base, leaving 8 bases not matched to a gene. This CDR3 has 16 residues. In germline, CDR1 is SEHNR, CDR2 FQNEAQ (reference sequence). In DNA, the CDR3 is TGTGCCAGCAGCGGCCGCGGGAGGACGGGCACAGATACGCAGTATTTT. Translated, it gives CASSGRGRTGTDTQYF. The entire variable domain, with the rest obtained from reference TRBV7-9 and TRBJ2-3, is as follows: DTGVSQNPRHKITKRGQNVTFRCDPISEHNRLYWYRQTLGQGPEFLTYFQNEAQLEKSRLLSDRFSAERPKGSFSTLEIQRTEQGDSAMYLCASSGRGRTGTDTQYFGPGTRLTVL.

V usage is TRBV4-2 and J usage is TRBJ2-7, with 9 bases aligning to TRBD2. V lost 1 base, J lost 5 bases, and 6 bases stayed unmatched. The CDR3 is 15 amino acids. Germline V CDR1 and CDR2: LGHNA, YNFKEQ. For the CDR3, the DNA is TGTGCCAGCAGCCAAGGGGGCGGGAGGGGAAACGAGCAGTACTTC. Its protein product is CASSQGGGRGNEQYF.

The genes are TRBV20-1 and TRBJ2-7; perhaps TRBD2 as D (7 bases). The CDR3 loop spans 11 amino acids. Germline CDR1 and CDR2: DFQATT and SNEGSKA (reference sequence). CDR3 sequence: CRPTGRGEQYF. The CDR3 DNA follows: TGCAGACCAACAGGGAGGGGCGAGCAGTACTTC.

The rearrangement uses TRBV6-5 and TRBJ1-4; 11 nucleotides match TRBD1. V was pared by 4 bases and J by 5 bases, with 3 bases of the junction left unmatched. In germline, CDR1 is MNHEY, CDR2 SVGAGI. The CDR3 runs 15 residues. The DNA for the CDR3 is TGTGCCAGCAGTTTGGGGACAGGGGGAAATGAAAAACTGTTTTTT. This codes for CASSLGTGGNEKLFF.

The genes are TRBV7-2 and TRBJ1-2; 8 nucleotides align to TRBD1. There are 15 residues in the CDR3. Germline V gene data show CDR1 as SGHTA and CDR2 as FQGNSA. V shed 3 bases and J 6 bases; nucleotides not matched to a gene: 9. The CDR3 sequence is CASSLAGGSRDGYTF. CDR3 nucleotides: TGTGCCAGCAGCTTGGCAGGGGGCTCCCGCGATGGCTACACCTTC.

The J gene is TRBJ2-7, the V gene TRBV7-2; 8 nucleotides agree with TRBD1. The V segment lost 1 base and the J segment 3 bases; nucleotides outside the gene matches: 8. The germline CDR1 and CDR2 sequences are SGHTA and FQGNSA. This CDR3 comprises 16 residues. DNA of the CDR3: TGTGCCAGCAGCTTAGAATACCAGGGGGCCCACTACGAGCAGTACTTC. Translation: CASSLEYQGAHYEQYF.

The J gene is TRBJ1-1, the V gene TRBV2, with 12 positions matching TRBD1. Germline V gene sequence: CDR1 SNHLY, CDR2 FYNNEI. The CDR3 covers 14 residues. V shed 7 bases, J shed 5 bases, and the junction held 5 bases outside the gene matches. The chain's CDR3 is CASTGTGGRTEAFF. CDR3 bases: TGTGCCAGCACCGGGACAGGGGGCCGGACTGAAGCTTTCTTT.

This chain connects TRBV9 to TRBJ1-2, with unresolved D. The V gene's germline CDR1 is SGDLS and CDR2 YYNGEE. Trimming shortened V by 0 bases and J by 1 base, and 7 bases separated the two germline ends. This CDR3 region has 14 residues. The CDR3 is CASSVAQDNYGYTF. CDR3 DNA: TGTGCCAGCAGCGTAGCCCAGGATAACTATGGCTACACCTTC. Together with reference TRBV9 and TRBJ1-2, the CDR3 gives the full variable domain: DSGVTQTPKHLITATGQRVTLRCSPRSGDLSVYWYQQSLDQGLQFLIQYYNGEERAKGNILERFSAQQFPDLHSELNLSSLELGDSALYFCASSVAQDNYGYTFGSGTRLTVV.

This clone has a handful of counts. This chain connects TRBV4-2 to TRBJ2-5; D is unclear. The ends were cut back, 4 bases at V and 2 bases at J, with 8 bases in the middle. Germline V CDR1 and CDR2: LGHNA, YNFKEQ. The CDR3 runs 13 residues. CDR3: CASSRGLQETQYF. For the CDR3, the DNA is TGTGCCAGCAGCCGAGGCCTTCAAGAGACCCAGTACTTC.

As concerns this clone: Sequence at one end of the junction differs from germline and may be a read error. The chain has TRBV5-4 and TRBJ2-1; 12 bases are a match to TRBD2. The CDR3 totals 14 residues. Germline CDR1 and CDR2: SGHNT and YYREEE (reference sequence). The CDR3 sequence is CASSHRTSGDPRLF. The CDR3 nucleotides are TGTGCCAGCAGCCACCGGACTAGCGGGGACCCCCGGCTCTTC.

The chain has TRBV29-1 and TRBJ1-2; D gene unclear. Between the trimmed V and J ends, which lost 4 bases and 4 bases, there was a span of 13 bases. Germline assignment: CDR1 SQVTM and CDR2 ANQGSEA. This CDR3 is 13 amino acids long. In nucleotides, the CDR3 is TGCAGCGTTGGGGCCCCCGGAGGCTATGGCTACACCTTC. Translated, it gives CSVGAPGGYGYTF.

The chain is built from TRBV7-2 and TRBJ2-7, with TRBD1 matching over 8 bases. The CDR3 sequence is 19 residues long. From germline, CDR1 is SGHTA and CDR2 FQGNSA. V lost 1 base, J lost 5 bases, and 19 bases stayed unmatched. The CDR3 here is CASSLVTGQGRLFHHEQYF. CDR3 nucleotide sequence: TGTGCCAGCAGCTTAGTGACCGGACAGGGCCGGCTATTCCACCACGAGCAGTACTTC.

The chain is built from TRBV7-2 and TRBJ2-1; 10 bases map to TRBD1. V was pared by 5 bases and J by 4 bases, with 5 bases of the junction left unmatched. Germline CDR1 SGHTA, CDR2 FQGNSA. The CDR3 spans 15 residues. The CDR3, as DNA: TGTGCCAGCAGCCCGGACAGGGGGGAATACAATGAGCAGTTCTTC. The encoded protein is CASSPDRGEYNEQFF.

The rearrangement links TRBV15 to TRBJ2-7; D may be TRBD2 (6 bases). V lost 5 bases and J 2 bases, leaving 13 bases between the germline ends. The CDR3 is 14 residues long. Germline V gene lookup returns CDR1 LNHNV and CDR2 YYDKDF (reference sequence). The CDR3 loop reads CATSLLRGTYEQYF. The CDR3 DNA reads as TGTGCCACCAGCCTCCTTCGGGGGACCTACGAGCAGTACTTC.

The chain carries TRBV10-2 and TRBJ1-1, with D unresolved. With 6 bases removed from V and 4 bases from J, the gap between germline ends came to 21 bases. CDR1 is WSHSY, CDR2 SAAADI, per germline. The CDR3 covers 16 residues. DNA of the CDR3: TGCGCCAGCAGCTCGAATTCGGGCCTGGGGAGCACTGAAGCTTTCTTT. Translated: CASSSNSGLGSTEAFF.